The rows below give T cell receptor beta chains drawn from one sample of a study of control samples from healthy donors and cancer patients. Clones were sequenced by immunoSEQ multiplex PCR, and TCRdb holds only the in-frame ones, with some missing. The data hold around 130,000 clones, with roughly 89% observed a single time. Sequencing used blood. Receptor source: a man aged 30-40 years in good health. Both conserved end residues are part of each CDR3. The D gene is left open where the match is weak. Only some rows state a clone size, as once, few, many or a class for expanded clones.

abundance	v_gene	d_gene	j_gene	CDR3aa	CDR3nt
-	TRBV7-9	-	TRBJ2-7	CASSSFHEQYF	TGTGCCAGCAGTTCGTTCCACGAGCAGTACTTC
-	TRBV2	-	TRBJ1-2	CASSLDGGRDGYTF	TGTGCCAGCAGCCTTGACGGGGGTCGGGATGGCTACACCTTC
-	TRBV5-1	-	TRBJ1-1	CASSLGPGSTEAFF	TGCGCCAGCAGCTTAGGCCCAGGGTCCACTGAAGCTTTCTTT
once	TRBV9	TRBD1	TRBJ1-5	CASSLGQGYNQPQHF	TGTGCCAGCAGCCTCGGACAGGGTTACAATCAGCCCCAGCATTTT
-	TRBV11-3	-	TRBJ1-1	CASSSKRDTEAFF	TGTGCCAGCAGTTCCAAGAGGGACACTGAAGCTTTCTTT
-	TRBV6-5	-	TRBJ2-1	CASSYSNRNEQFF	TGTGCCAGCAGTTACTCGAACAGGAATGAGCAGTTCTTC
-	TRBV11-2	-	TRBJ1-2	CASSLEATYGYTF	TGTGCCAGCAGCTTAGAAGCCACCTATGGCTACACCTTC
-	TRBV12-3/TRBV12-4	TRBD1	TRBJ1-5	CASSFSGGQPQHF	TGTGCCAGCAGTTTTTCAGGGGGACAGCCCCAGCATTTT
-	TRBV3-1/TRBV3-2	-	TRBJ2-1	CASSQGGGSANEQFF	TGTGCCAGCAGCCAAGGGGGGGGCTCTGCGAATGAGCAGTTCTTC
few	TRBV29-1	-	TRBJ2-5	CSVDQGGETQYF	TGCAGCGTTGACCAGGGTGGAGAGACCCAGTACTTC
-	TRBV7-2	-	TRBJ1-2	CASSLGPGYYGYTF	TGTGCCAGCAGCTTAGGCCCAGGATACTATGGCTACACCTTC
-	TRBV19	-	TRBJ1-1	CASSLTGRLGAFF	TGTGCCAGTAGTCTAACAGGGAGGTTGGGAGCTTTCTTT
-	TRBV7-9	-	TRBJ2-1	CASSFPPRNNEQFF	TGTGCCAGCAGCTTCCCCCCCAGAAACAATGAGCAGTTCTTC
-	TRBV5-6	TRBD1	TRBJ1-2	CASSFGTGAYGYTF	TGTGCCAGCAGCTTCGGGACAGGGGCCTATGGCTACACCTTC
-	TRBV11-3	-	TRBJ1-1	CASSLEQGWDTEAFF	TGTGCCAGCAGCTTAGAGCAAGGGTGGGACACTGAAGCTTTCTTT
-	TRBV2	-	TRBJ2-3	CASSGDTDTQYF	TGTGCCAGCAGTGGGGACACAGATACGCAGTATTTT
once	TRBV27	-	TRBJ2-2	CASSPSSSGRTGELFF	TGTGCCAGCAGCCCCAGCTCCTCGGGCCGGACCGGGGAGCTGTTTTTT
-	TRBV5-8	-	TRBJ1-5	CASSGGAGNNQPQHF	TGTGCCAGCAGCGGGGGGGCTGGAAACAATCAGCCCCAGCATTTT
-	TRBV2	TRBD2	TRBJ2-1	CATSGLAGRNEQFF	TGTGCCACCTCCGGACTAGCGGGGCGGAATGAGCAGTTCTTC
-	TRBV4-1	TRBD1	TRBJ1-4	CASSPQRDSVATNEKLFF	TGCGCCAGCAGCCCCCAGCGGGACAGCGTCGCAACTAATGAAAAACTGTTTTTT
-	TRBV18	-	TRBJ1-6	CASSPNGPGPLHF	TGTGCCAGCTCACCAAACGGCCCCGGACCCCTCCACTTT
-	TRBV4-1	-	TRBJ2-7	CASSQGRDTEQYF	TGCGCCAGCAGCCAAGGCCGGGACACAGAGCAGTACTTC